The rows below give T cell receptor beta chains drawn from one sample of a study of cytomegalovirus exposure and HLA in healthy donors. This table comes from immunoSEQ multiplex PCR, and its TCRdb copy is limited to in-frame clones, with some not included. The sample has some 170,000 clones; around 77% are singletons. The sequencing input was PBMCs. The receptors were sampled from a man aged 25-45 years in good health and CMV-seropositive. Both conserved end residues are part of each CDR3. D genes are given only for firm matches. Size is stated for part of the rows, as once, few or many counts, or as a class when the clone is expanded.

D,V,J,size,length,CDR3,DNA
TRBD1,TRBV5-1,TRBJ2-7,-,14,CASSTDRSSYEQYF,TGCGCCAGCAGCACGGACAGGAGCTCCTACGAGCAGTACTTC
-,TRBV5-1,TRBJ1-3,-,14,CASSLTGTGNTIYF,TGCGCCAGCAGCTTGACCGGGACTGGAAACACCATATATTTT
-,TRBV30,TRBJ2-7,few,12,CAWSKGAYEQYF,TGTGCCTGGAGTAAGGGGGCCTACGAGCAGTACTTC
TRBD1,TRBV29-1,TRBJ1-6,-,15,CSVEDTTGKDSPLHF,TGCAGCGTTGAAGATACGACAGGGAAAGATTCACCCCTCCACTTT
TRBD2,TRBV6-5,TRBJ2-1,-,15,CASSYSASGGNEQFF,TGTGCCAGCAGTTACTCGGCCAGCGGGGGCAATGAGCAGTTCTTC
-,TRBV6-6,TRBJ1-5,-,15,CASSLLGDTNQPQHF,TGTGCCAGCAGCCTTCTTGGGGACACCAATCAGCCCCAGCATTTT
-,TRBV6-6,TRBJ1-1,-,14,CASTQTRQNTEAFF,TGTGCCAGCACCCAGACCCGACAGAACACTGAAGCTTTCTTT
-,TRBV2,TRBJ2-2,-,14,CASRGTVNTGELFF,TGTGCCAGCCGGGGGACGGTAAACACCGGGGAGCTGTTTTTT
TRBD2,TRBV5-4,TRBJ2-1,-,17,CASSSGGGRSKYNEQFF,TGTGCCAGCAGCTCGGGAGGGGGACGCTCTAAGTACAATGAGCAGTTCTTC
-,TRBV19,TRBJ2-7,once,13,CASSIELFYEQYF,TGTGCCAGTAGTATAGAACTATTCTACGAGCAGTACTTC
-,TRBV5-1,TRBJ2-3,-,17,CASSLSGRTSRGDTQYF,TGCGCCAGCAGCTTGTCAGGCCGGACATCTAGGGGAGATACGCAGTATTTT
-,TRBV5-6,TRBJ2-7,once,13,CASSLMGLVEQYF,TGTGCCAGCAGCTTGATGGGGCTGGTCGAGCAGTACTTC
-,TRBV5-1,TRBJ1-5,-,13,CASSFEGDQPQHF,TGCGCCAGCAGCTTCGAGGGAGATCAGCCCCAGCATTTT
TRBD1,TRBV30,TRBJ2-7,-,15,CAWSDRQGPSYEQYF,TGTGCCTGGAGTGACCGACAGGGCCCCTCCTACGAGCAGTACTTC
-,TRBV19,TRBJ2-2,-,14,CASTESGWTGELFF,TGTGCCAGTACCGAGTCAGGGTGGACCGGGGAGCTGTTTTTT
-,TRBV2,TRBJ2-1,-,14,CASSESQGHNEQFF,TGTGCCAGCAGTGAAAGTCAGGGCCACAATGAGCAGTTCTTC
-,TRBV5-1,TRBJ1-3,-,13,CASSEGSGNTIYF,TGCGCCAGCAGCGAGGGCTCTGGAAACACCATATATTTT
TRBD1,TRBV7-6,TRBJ2-7,-,16,CASSLAVGTDTYEQYF,TGTGCCAGCAGCTTAGCGGTCGGGACAGACACCTACGAGCAGTACTTC
TRBD1,TRBV6-1,TRBJ1-4,few,15,CASRHTGEVVEKLFF,TGTGCCAGCAGACATACAGGGGAGGTGGTTGAAAAACTGTTTTTT
-,TRBV5-4,TRBJ1-6,-,14,CASSLDRANSPLHF,TGTGCCAGCAGCTTGGACAGGGCAAATTCACCCCTCCACTTT
-,TRBV6-6,TRBJ2-7,-,13,CASSYWQTYEQYF,TGTGCCAGCAGTTACTGGCAGACCTACGAGCAGTACTTC
TRBD1,TRBV10-3,TRBJ1-5,once,18,CAISESGAGTDSNQPQHF,TGTGCCATCAGTGAGTCGGGGGCCGGGACAGATAGCAATCAGCCCCAGCATTTT
TRBD2,TRBV28,TRBJ2-1,once,15,CASTLGVAGNNEQFF,TGTGCCAGCACCTTAGGGGTAGCGGGAAACAATGAGCAGTTCTTC
TRBD1,TRBV5-1,TRBJ1-6,-,14,CASSRTGKDSPLHF,TGCGCCAGCAGCCGGACAGGGAAGGATTCACCCCTCCACTTT
TRBD2,TRBV4-3,TRBJ2-5,-,15,CASSQAGGVGETQYF,TGCGCCAGCAGCCAAGCCGGGGGGGTGGGTGAGACCCAGTACTTC
-,TRBV5-1,TRBJ2-3,-,15,CASSLAGDSTDTQYF,TGCGCCAGCAGCTTGGCCGGGGATTCCACGGATACGCAGTATTTT